This passage covers 3 T cell receptor beta chains from one sample sequenced in a study of identical twins. TCRdb processed the 5' RACE reads anew with MiXCR; each CDR3 protein has one entry. This table has about 470,000 distinct CDR3 sequences, 24% appearing once. This sample also appeared in a second study, on T cells expressing NK-cell markers.

Sample: CD4+ T cells sorted from blood. All receptors derive from a woman between 18 and 29 years old in good health.

This clonotype was seen only a few times. The rearrangement links TRBV6-5 to TRBJ1-2; D is perhaps TRBD1 (5 bases). The CDR3 covers 14 residues. Trimming took 2 bases from V and 8 from J, leaving 15 bases between them. Germline values: CDR1 MNHEY, CDR2 SVGAGI. Written as DNA, the CDR3 is TGTGCCAGCAGTTACGGGGCAGGGAAAAAGGGCTACACCTTC. Translation: CASSYGAGKKGYTF.

This clonotype has only a few counts. The V and J genes are TRBV20-1 and TRBJ2-7, with D hard to call. The CDR3 sequence is 16 residues long. Per the germline V gene, CDR1 is DFQATT and CDR2 is SNEGSKA (reference sequence). The V end was cut by 0 bases, the J end by 0 bases, with 15 bases between. DNA for the CDR3: TGCAGTGCTAGAGATATATACAGACCGAGCTCCTACGAGCAGTACTTC. Amino acid sequence: CSARDIYRPSSYEQYF.

This clonotype was seen a few times. The V and J genes are TRBV11-3 and TRBJ2-2, with no clear D. V lost 2 bases, J lost 5 bases, and 9 bases lay in between. CDR3 length equals 14 residues. Germline V CDR1 and CDR2: SGHNT, YENEEA. CDR3 DNA: TGTGCCAGCAGCTTAAATTTCGGGACCGGGGAGCTGTTTTTT. This gives the protein CASSLNFGTGELFF.